This T cell receptor beta chain comes out of a study of blood T cell repertoires in COVID-19. Original processing methods: Estimation of nucleated cell counts was performed using reference gene primer amplification. Method: immunoSEQ multiplex PCR; TCRdb's copy keeps in-frame clones and lacks some. Clonal size and the V and J genes are those of that table, whereas D and trimming came from the DNA. The sample consists of over 85,000 clones, under 85% of them appearing once. The V gene end was trimmed by 3 bases and the J gene end by 8 bases; junction bases not matched to a gene: 7. The germline V gene has CDR1 GTSNPN and CDR2 SVGIG (reference sequence). This CDR3 has 14 residues.

The chain uses TRBV30 and TRBJ1-6; the match to TRBD1 covers 7 bases. This sequence was found in a woman between 70 and 85 years old with acute or convalescent COVID-19. Sequenced: peripheral blood. Here the CDR3 reads CAWRDRSLDSPLHF. CDR3 nucleotides: TGTGCCTGGAGGGACAGGTCCCTCGATTCACCCCTCCACTTT.